The TCR beta chain described here comes from a study of blood T cell repertoires in COVID-19. In the study overall: The samples span acute and convalescent COVID-19 from the United States, Italy and Spain. Sample material is recorded as cDNA or gDNA derived from T cells, B-cell-depleted T cells, or PBMCs.

The authors' processing: By means of reference gene primer amplification, nucleated cell counts were estimated. TCRdb's copy holds only in-frame clones and misses some; the assay was immunoSEQ multiplex PCR. V, J and clone size were drawn from that table, and D and trimming were deduced from the DNA. The sample consists of 250,000 to 400,000 clones, approximately 88% of them appearing once. V lost 4 bases, J lost 2 bases, and 14 bases lay in between. This CDR3 has 15 residues. CDR1 is SGDLS, CDR2 YYNGEE, per germline. Enrolment of Seattle patients took place during active infection, and they were followed longitudinally.

The origin of this receptor is a woman aged 30 to 39 with COVID-19, enrolled during active disease. The sequenced sample consisted of peripheral blood. The chain is built from TRBV9 and TRBJ2-3, with a tentative D call TRBD2 (7 bases). The CDR3: CASSTGGHYTDTQYF. The CDR3 DNA sequence: TGTGCCAGCAGCACCGGGGGGCACTACACAGATACGCAGTATTTT. Complete variable domain (other parts from reference TRBV9 and TRBJ2-3): DSGVTQTPKHLITATGQRVTLRCSPRSGDLSVYWYQQSLDQGLQFLIQYYNGEERAKGNILERFSAQQFPDLHSELNLSSLELGDSALYFCASSTGGHYTDTQYFGPGTRLTVL.